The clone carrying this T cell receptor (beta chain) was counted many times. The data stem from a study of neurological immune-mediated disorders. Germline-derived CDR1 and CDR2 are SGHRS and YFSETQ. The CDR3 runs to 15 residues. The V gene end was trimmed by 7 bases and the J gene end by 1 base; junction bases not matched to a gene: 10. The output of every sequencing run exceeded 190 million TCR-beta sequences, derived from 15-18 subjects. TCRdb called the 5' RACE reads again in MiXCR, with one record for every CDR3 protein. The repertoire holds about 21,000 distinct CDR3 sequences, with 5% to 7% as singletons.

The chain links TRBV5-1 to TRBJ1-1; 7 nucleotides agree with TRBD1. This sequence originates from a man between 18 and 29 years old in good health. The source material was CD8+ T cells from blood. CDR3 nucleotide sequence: TGCGCCAGCGCAGCTTGGCCAGGGGGGAACACTGAAGCTTTCTTT. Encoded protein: CASAAWPGGNTEAFF.